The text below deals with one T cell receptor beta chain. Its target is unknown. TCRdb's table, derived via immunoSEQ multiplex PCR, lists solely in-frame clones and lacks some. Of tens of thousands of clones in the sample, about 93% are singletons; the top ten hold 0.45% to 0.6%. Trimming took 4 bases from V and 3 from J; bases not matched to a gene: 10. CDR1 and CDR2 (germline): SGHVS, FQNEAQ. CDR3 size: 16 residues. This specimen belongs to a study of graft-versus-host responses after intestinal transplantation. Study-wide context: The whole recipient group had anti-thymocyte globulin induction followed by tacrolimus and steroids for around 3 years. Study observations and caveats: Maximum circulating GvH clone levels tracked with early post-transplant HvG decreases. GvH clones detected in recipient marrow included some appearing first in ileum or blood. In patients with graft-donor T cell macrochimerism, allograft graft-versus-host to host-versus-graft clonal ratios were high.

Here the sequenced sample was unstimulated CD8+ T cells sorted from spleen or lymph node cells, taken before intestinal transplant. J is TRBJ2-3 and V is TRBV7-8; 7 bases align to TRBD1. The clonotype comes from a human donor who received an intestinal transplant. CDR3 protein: CASSWNRGRSTDTQYF. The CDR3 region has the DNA TGTGCCAGCAGCTGGAACAGGGGAAGGTCAACAGATACGCAGTATTTT. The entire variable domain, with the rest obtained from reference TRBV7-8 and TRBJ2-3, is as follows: GAGVSQSPRYKVAKRGQDVALRCDPISGHVSLFWYQQALGQGPEFLTYFQNEAQLDKSGLPSDRFFAERPEGSVSTLKIQRTQQEDSAVYLCASSWNRGRSTDTQYFGPGTRLTVL.